The source of this TCR beta chain is a study of shared clonotypes between healthy human individuals (dated by TCRdb to about 2020). Study-wide context: The cohort included a few men and a couple of women between 18 and 49 years of age. For each donor, three plates each were used for CD4 naive and CD4 memory, two plates were used for CD8 naive, and one plate was used for CD8 memory. To estimate repertoire size and how much clonotype sharing occurs between individuals, the study deeply sequenced the blood TCR repertoires of roughly 5 healthy adults. To increase sequencing depth and limit assay-specific biases, different laboratories used diverse techniques to prepare libraries and sequence TCR repertoires. Per donor, leukapheresis produced somewhere between about 0.9 and 10 billion PBMCs. What the research found in general, with its limitations: Even with the large sequencing depth, rarefaction of the sorted-subset datasets indicated that sequencing was incomplete. Only blood was sampled, and tissue TCR repertoires likely differ from those in blood. Because the study included only a small number of donors, the genetic and exposure-history diversity represented was limited. Pairwise subsampling indicated that sequencing depth was expected to affect the degree of clonotype sharing among donors. Compared with non-shared clonotypes, the clonotypes found in all four sorted-subset donors had higher generation probabilities. When four donors were compared, the shared fraction of clonotypes was about 5.5% for naive CD4, around 3.5% for naive CD8, roughly 2.3% for memory CD4, and 0.4% for memory CD8. Naive subsets generally had larger estimated clonotype richness than memory subsets.

As regards this clone: The antigen it recognizes is unknown. Base quality data are lacking; no much larger clone is found one base away.

TCR CDR3 regions were amplified from genomic DNA by multiplex PCR using the deep immunoSEQ assay. Genomic DNA extracted from each cell subset was distributed evenly over all wells of several immunoSEQ 96-well plates, and each plate served as one replicate. Each replicate PCR for sorted subsets received 150 to 250 ng genomic DNA, equal to 28,000 or so T cell genomes. Purified libraries were quantified with a Qubit 3.0 fluorometer, sized on a Bioanalyzer 2100, and re-quantified with the KAPA Library Quantification kit. Every immunoSEQ 96-well plate was sequenced on a separate single-read 150-cycle Illumina NextSeq 550 flow cell. On the authors' methods: Because the immunoSEQ output included only junctional sequences and no quality scores, the filtering could not be the same as the filtering used for full-length reads. To assign V/J genes and CDR3, sequences were annotated using PyIR, a Python wrapper for IgBLAST v1.9, with IMGT germline references. Reads with weak V/J assignments (E-value above 1e-6), missing CDR3, stop codons, out-of-frame junctions, or ambiguous translated residues were removed. V3J clonotypes were defined as sequences sharing an identical inferred V gene, J gene, and CDR3 amino acid sequence. To compute the percentage overlap between repertoires, the number of shared unique clonotypes was divided by the size of the smaller repertoire. Three approaches were used to assess repertoire richness: RTK rarefaction, the Chao1 estimator, and Recon v2.1 estimates of unobserved clonotypes. OLGA was used to compute generation probabilities for all TCRbeta clonotypes that the gDNA method yielded from a handful of donors. The source is immuneACCESS, and TCRdb retained only in-frame sequences with V and J called. Part of the clones is not carried over; for the studies checked, unresolved V genes explain less than half of this, and the remainder is unexplained. The DNA gave D and trimming, while V, J and clone size come from that table. The sample table contains some 2.1 million clones; only one count was recorded for about 94% of them. In total, the top ten clones hold about 1.7% of the sample.

CD8 naive samples consisted of CD45RO-negative cells that were positively selected for CCR7, yielding a CD45RA+CCR7+ population without TemRA cells. The donors were healthy, HIV-negative adults who had no recently reported acute infections or vaccinations. Every donor was a Caucasian adult residing in Nashville, Tennessee, USA. After blood collection by leukapheresis, PBMCs were isolated using Ficoll-Histopaque density gradient centrifugation and then cryopreserved in the vapor phase of liquid nitrogen. Analytical flow cytometry was used to check the purity and quantity of each magnetically sorted T cell population. Genomic DNA was isolated from each sorted fraction and quantified by UV absorbance on a Nanodrop 2000c. Sequenced material: naive CD8+ T cells from PBMCs. The sample's cell subset or site label, decoded: CD45RA+CCR7+. This clonotype originated in a man aged 18 to 29 in good health. Some clones in this sample may be carry-over from other donors' samples.

The CDR3 amino acid sequence is: CASSPRLIAGSNYGYTF. The bases read TGTGCCAGCAGTCCTCGGTTGATTGCCGGGTCTAACTATGGCTACACCTTC. The rearrangement combines TRBV27 with TRBJ1-2, with an unclear D gene assignment. The germline ends are 19 bases apart after V is trimmed by 5 bases and J by 0 bases. The germline V gene (reference sequence) provides CDR1 MNHEY and CDR2 SMNVEV. There are 17 amino acids in the CDR3, from cysteine to phenylalanine inclusive. Kept here is only the CDR3 DNA, which spans 51 bases and is read in frame from base 1.